The clone carrying this T cell receptor (beta chain) was counted only a few times. Its matching antigen is unknown. Lactation, pregnancy, other autoimmune disease or uncontrolled infection led to exclusion of patients. Orbital computed tomography and thyroid ultrasound, together with serum TRAb and thyroxine and clinical symptoms, were used for diagnoses. The sample is drawn from a study of T cells in Graves' hyperthyroidism and ophthalmopathy. Study conclusions and caveats: The majority of expanded thyroid clonotypes above 0.001 also appeared in blood. A model built on 13 V-J features separated ophthalmopathy from stable hyperthyroidism.

J gave up 2 bases and V 4 bases, and 9 bases lay outside the gene matches. Germline values: CDR1 DFQATT, CDR2 SNEGSKA (reference sequence). CDR3 length: 16 residues. The investigators amplified TCR beta CDR3 regions from RNA transcripts. A first-round RT-PCR of the TCR CDR3 used the HTBI primer set. MiXCR was run by TCRdb on the multiplex PCR reads, yielding one entry per CDR3 protein. The table records 300,000 to 450,000 distinct CDR3 sequences, about 16% of them present only once. Specimen: blood. The sequence was obtained from a woman in her 30s with Graves' hyperthyroidism. The chain carries TRBV20-1 and TRBJ2-1, with TRBD2 identical over 9 bases. The CDR3 DNA sequence: TGCAGTGCTACAAGGCACGGGACTAGCCCCTACAATGAGCAGTTCTTC. This sequence encodes CSATRHGTSPYNEQFF.